These T cell receptor beta chains were read from a single sample in a study of T cell responses to AZD1222 COVID-19 vaccine. Libraries were prepared by immunoSEQ multiplex PCR; TCRdb keeps only in-frame clonotypes and omits some of them. The table includes more than 150,000 clones, over 80% detected once. The sample consisted of peripheral blood, taken on day 0 of AZD1222 vaccination. The receptors come from an adult in good health. The CDR3 runs from the conserved cysteine through the conserved F or W. D genes are given only for firm matches. For some rows the clone size is stated as once, few or many, or as a class when expanded; others skip it.

once,TRBV27,TRBJ1-6,.,TGTGCCTGCAGGGCCTCCTATAATTCACCCCTCCACTTT,CACRASYNSPLHF
.,TRBV7-2,TRBJ1-1,TRBD1,TGTGCCAGCAGCTTAGCGGGGGACAGGGGGACTGAAGCTTTCTTT,CASSLAGDRGTEAFF
once,TRBV28,TRBJ2-7,TRBD1,TGTGCCAGCAGTACTACAGGGGCCGGAACCTACGAGCAGTACTTC,CASSTTGAGTYEQYF
.,TRBV7-9,TRBJ2-3,.,TGTGCCAGCAGCTTACTCGGTCGCACAGATACGCAGTATTTT,CASSLLGRTDTQYF
.,TRBV2,TRBJ1-6,.,TGTGCCAGCACTTCCCGGACAGCGAATTCACCCCTCCACTTT,CASTSRTANSPLHF
.,TRBV6-5,TRBJ1-4,.,TGTGCCAGCAGTTACCAGGGCTGGGATGAAAAACTGTTTTTT,CASSYQGWDEKLFF
.,TRBV2,TRBJ2-7,TRBD2,TGTGCCAGCAGTGAAGCTTGGGGACTAGCGGGAGTTAAATACGAGCAGTACTTC,CASSEAWGLAGVKYEQYF
.,TRBV24-1,TRBJ1-5,.,TGTGCCACCAGTGATCCGGTGGGTCAGCCCCAGCATTTT,CATSDPVGQPQHF
.,TRBV28,TRBJ2-1,.,TGTGCCAGCAGTTCCGCGGCGCGGGGTGTCTACAATGAGCAGTTCTTC,CASSSAARGVYNEQFF
.,TRBV7-3,TRBJ2-3,.,TGTGCCAGCAGCTCGGCGGGCGGGGAGGATACGCAGTATTTT,CASSSAGGEDTQYF
.,TRBV28,TRBJ2-1,.,TGTGCCAGCAGCCGTGGGTCCGGGGGACTCTCCTACAATGAGCAGTTCTTC,CASSRGSGGLSYNEQFF
.,TRBV6-5,TRBJ2-5,.,TGTGCCAGCAGTACCCAGATGGGAGTTCGGGAGACCCAGTACTTC,CASSTQMGVRETQYF